This TCR beta chain was documented in a study of CXCR3-negative and CXCR3-positive naive CD8 T cells. The CDR3 covers 17 residues. In germline, CDR1 is SGHRS, CDR2 YFSETQ. TRB cDNA was prepared as libraries by UMI-labeled 5' RACE. No DNA is given; TCRdb re-called the 5' RACE reads and lists each CDR3 protein once. Here the sample table reports approximately 39,000 distinct CDR3 sequences. Comments on this clonotype: No antigen is known for it.

The study's findings and limits: TRB CDR3 properties served as the basis for inferring TCR strength, and surface CD5 was comparable between naive subsets.

Specimen: memory CD8+ T cells from blood. V gene TRBV5-1 combines with J gene TRBJ2-1; TCRdb reports TRBD1, a call that lacks DNA to check it against. The sequence came from a human donor in good health. Some clones in this sample may be carry-over from other donors' samples. CDR3 residues: CASSRLGGDGYGDEQFF.